The present entry profiles one TCR beta chain with its context. These data are taken from a study of blood T cell repertoires in COVID-19. About the study: Sites across the United States, Italy and Spain contributed samples from acute and convalescent COVID-19.

TCRdb keeps only in-frame clones here, not all; method: immunoSEQ multiplex PCR. This sample has 100,000 to 150,000 clones, with more than 70% found just once. Germline V gene lookup returns CDR1 MNHEY and CDR2 SVGEGT. The CDR3 consists of 21 residues. Trimming cost V 5 bases and J 5 bases; bases outside gene matches: 22. V gene TRBV6-2 or TRBV6-3 combines with J gene TRBJ2-7; 15 bases are shared with TRBD2. The source is a human donor in a cohort sampled during active COVID-19. Sequences were obtained from peripheral blood. Written as DNA, the CDR3 is TGTGCCAGCAGTAAGCTCTTAAATTCGGGACTAGCGGGAGGTCACGGCGACGAGCAGTACTTC. The encoded protein is CASSKLLNSGLAGGHGDEQYF.